This is a list of T cell receptor beta chains from one sample in a study of identical twins. One entry per CDR3 protein results from TCRdb running MiXCR on the 5' RACE reads. There are around 500,000 distinct CDR3 sequences in the sample; over 12% occur only once, and around 0.48% lies in the top ten. The same sample was also used in a study of yellow fever vaccine responses in identical twins.

Sequences were obtained from CD4+ T cells sorted from blood. These receptors came from a woman younger than 35 in good health. Each CDR3 is given with its conserved first and last residue. A D gene is named only where the DNA matches it firmly. Expanded clones get a size class; other rows say once, few or many, or leave the size out.

D gene: -
J gene: TRBJ2-7
clone size: -
V gene: TRBV6-1
CDR3 DNA: TGTGCCAGCAGCCGGACAGTTGCTCGCGAGCAGTACTTC
CDR3 protein: CASSRTVAREQYF

D gene: TRBD1
J gene: TRBJ2-7
clone size: -
V gene: TRBV27
CDR3 DNA: TGTGCCAGCAGTATCGGACAGGGGGTGGGCGAGCAGTACTTC
CDR3 protein: CASSIGQGVGEQYF

D gene: -
J gene: TRBJ2-1
clone size: few
V gene: TRBV7-3
CDR3 DNA: TGTGCCAGCAGCTTAGGTCACACAGGTCTGGGGAATGAGCAGTTCTTC
CDR3 protein: CASSLGHTGLGNEQFF

D gene: -
J gene: TRBJ2-1
clone size: few
V gene: TRBV10-3
CDR3 DNA: TGTGCCATCAATCCAGGGCAGGGTGAGCAGTTCTTC
CDR3 protein: CAINPGQGEQFF

D gene: TRBD2
J gene: TRBJ2-7
clone size: -
V gene: TRBV6-2/TRBV6-3
CDR3 DNA: TGTGCCAGCAGACCTAGCGGGGGGAGCTCCTACGAGCAGTACTTC
CDR3 protein: CASRPSGGSSYEQYF

D gene: -
J gene: TRBJ1-2
clone size: -
V gene: TRBV7-9
CDR3 DNA: TGTGCCAGCAGCTTTTCAGGGGCTCAAGGCTACACCTTC
CDR3 protein: CASSFSGAQGYTF

D gene: -
J gene: TRBJ2-1
clone size: few
V gene: TRBV20-1
CDR3 DNA: TGCAGTGCTAGAGATTCCCCACGACCGTACAATGAGCAGTTCTTC
CDR3 protein: CSARDSPRPYNEQFF

D gene: -
J gene: TRBJ2-1
clone size: few
V gene: TRBV6-4
CDR3 DNA: TGTGCCAGCAGTCAAACCGGGACTGTTTACAATGAGCAGTTCTTC
CDR3 protein: CASSQTGTVYNEQFF

D gene: -
J gene: TRBJ2-7
clone size: many
V gene: TRBV12-3/TRBV12-4
CDR3 DNA: TGTGCCAGCAGTTTAACCCAAACTAGTCTAGAGCAGTACTTC
CDR3 protein: CASSLTQTSLEQYF

D gene: -
J gene: TRBJ2-3
clone size: many
V gene: TRBV20-1
CDR3 DNA: TGCAGTGCTAGAGACGCCGAAACTAGCACAGATACGCAGTATTTT
CDR3 protein: CSARDAETSTDTQYF

D gene: TRBD1
J gene: TRBJ1-1
clone size: few
V gene: TRBV29-1
CDR3 DNA: TGCAGCGTTGAAAAAGGACAGGCCACTGAAGCTTTCTTT
CDR3 protein: CSVEKGQATEAFF

D gene: TRBD2
J gene: TRBJ2-2
clone size: -
V gene: TRBV12-3/TRBV12-4
CDR3 DNA: TGTGCCAGCATCAAACGGGGGGTGAACACCGGGGAGCTGTTTTTT
CDR3 protein: CASIKRGVNTGELFF

D gene: -
J gene: TRBJ1-1
clone size: few
V gene: TRBV7-9
CDR3 DNA: TGTGCCAGCAGCGCTGACAGGAACACTGAAGCTTTCTTT
CDR3 protein: CASSADRNTEAFF

D gene: TRBD1
J gene: TRBJ2-5
clone size: many
V gene: TRBV4-2
CDR3 DNA: TGTGCCAGCAGCCAATCGGACAGGGAAGAGACCCAGTACTTC
CDR3 protein: CASSQSDREETQYF

D gene: TRBD2
J gene: TRBJ2-7
clone size: -
V gene: TRBV20-1
CDR3 DNA: TGCAGTGCTCAAAGCGGGATCGGGTCCTACGAGCAGTACTTC
CDR3 protein: CSAQSGIGSYEQYF

D gene: -
J gene: TRBJ2-5
clone size: few
V gene: TRBV6-5
CDR3 DNA: TGTGCCAGCAACCTACCCCCGGCCCAGTACTTC
CDR3 protein: CASNLPPAQYF

D gene: TRBD1
J gene: TRBJ2-5
clone size: few
V gene: TRBV5-1
CDR3 DNA: TGCGCCAGCAGCAAAAGGACAGGGGAGCAAGAGACCCAGTACTTC
CDR3 protein: CASSKRTGEQETQYF

D gene: -
J gene: TRBJ1-1
clone size: few
V gene: TRBV5-1
CDR3 DNA: TGCGCCAGCAGCTCCTCGGGTGCGAACACTGAAGCTTTCTTT
CDR3 protein: CASSSSGANTEAFF

D gene: -
J gene: TRBJ1-2
clone size: -
V gene: TRBV6-6
CDR3 DNA: TGTGCCAGCAGCGGCGGGACCGACGTCACCTTC
CDR3 protein: CASSGGTDVTF

D gene: -
J gene: TRBJ2-7
clone size: many
V gene: TRBV5-1
CDR3 DNA: TGCGCCAGCAGCTTGGCGATGGGAGCGGAGCAGTACTTC
CDR3 protein: CASSLAMGAEQYF

D gene: TRBD2
J gene: TRBJ2-7
clone size: few
V gene: TRBV5-1
CDR3 DNA: TGCGCCAGCAGCTTGGTTGACGGGGGGGAGCAGTACTTC
CDR3 protein: CASSLVDGGEQYF

D gene: -
J gene: TRBJ2-2
clone size: many
V gene: TRBV3-1
CDR3 DNA: TGTGCCAGCAGCCAAAATATCGGGCAGGGGCCCGGGGAGCTGTTTTTT
CDR3 protein: CASSQNIGQGPGELFF

D gene: TRBD1
J gene: TRBJ2-2
clone size: -
V gene: TRBV5-1
CDR3 DNA: TGCGCCAGCGCCTTCGACAGGGGAACCGGGGAGCTGTTTTTT
CDR3 protein: CASAFDRGTGELFF

D gene: TRBD2
J gene: TRBJ2-7
clone size: many
V gene: TRBV5-1
CDR3 DNA: TGCGCCAGCAGGATGGGACCTAGCGGGGGGTCCTCCTACGAGCAGTACTTC
CDR3 protein: CASRMGPSGGSSYEQYF

D gene: TRBD2
J gene: TRBJ2-1
clone size: few
V gene: TRBV4-2
CDR3 DNA: TGTGCCAGCAGCCAAGAGGCTAGCGGGAGGTCTTCCTACAATGAGCAGTTCTTC
CDR3 protein: CASSQEASGRSSYNEQFF

D gene: -
J gene: TRBJ1-1
clone size: few
V gene: TRBV12-3/TRBV12-4
CDR3 DNA: TGTGCCAGCAGTTTCTATACGGAGACTGAAGCTTTCTTT
CDR3 protein: CASSFYTETEAFF

D gene: -
J gene: TRBJ2-1
clone size: -
V gene: TRBV12-3/TRBV12-4
CDR3 DNA: TGTGCCAGCAGTTTAGCGCAATCGGCTAAGCAGTTCTTC
CDR3 protein: CASSLAQSAKQFF

D gene: TRBD1
J gene: TRBJ1-1
clone size: few
V gene: TRBV3-1
CDR3 DNA: TGTGCCAGCAGCCCCTACGTGGACAGGGCCACTGAAGCTTTCTTT
CDR3 protein: CASSPYVDRATEAFF

D gene: TRBD1
J gene: TRBJ1-2
clone size: -
V gene: TRBV29-1
CDR3 DNA: TGCAGCGTGACCGACAGGGTCACGTATGGCTACACCTTC
CDR3 protein: CSVTDRVTYGYTF

D gene: TRBD1
J gene: TRBJ2-3
clone size: -
V gene: TRBV28
CDR3 DNA: TGTGCCAGCAGTCTTGACAGGGTAGTAGATACGCAGTATTTT
CDR3 protein: CASSLDRVVDTQYF

D gene: -
J gene: TRBJ2-7
clone size: few
V gene: TRBV12-3/TRBV12-4
CDR3 DNA: TGTGCCAGCAGGGGAGGCATCTACGAGCAGTACTTC
CDR3 protein: CASRGGIYEQYF